Here is one TCR beta chain with its context. This clone appeared a single time. Its specific antigen is unknown. The record has no base qualities; no much larger clone is one base away. The same CDR3 can be traced to other DNA sequences in this sample. This sample is drawn from a study of shared clonotypes between healthy human individuals (dated by TCRdb to 2020 to 2022). Concerning the study at large: A couple of women and a few men aged 18 to 49 years were included in the cohort. To increase sequencing depth and limit assay-specific biases, different laboratories used diverse techniques to prepare libraries and sequence TCR repertoires. Each donor's leukapheresis produced roughly between roughly 0.85 and 9 billion PBMCs. To estimate repertoire size and how much clonotypes are shared between individuals, the study performed deep sequencing of blood TCR repertoires from a few healthy adults. For each donor, CD4 naive and CD4 memory were each run on three plates, CD8 naive on two plates, and CD8 memory on one plate. Beyond this particular receptor, the publication reports: When a handful of donors were compared, the shared fraction of clonotypes was 5% to 6.5% for naive CD4, less than 4% for naive CD8, 2.3% for memory CD4, and 0.35% to 0.4% for memory CD8. The genetic and exposure-history diversity represented was limited by the small number of donors. Sampling was limited to blood, and TCR repertoires in tissue likely differ from TCR repertoires in blood. Clonotypes shared by all four sorted-subset donors showed higher generation probabilities than non-shared clonotypes. Naive subsets generally had larger estimated clonotype richness than memory subsets. Pairwise subsampling indicated that sequencing depth was expected to affect the degree of clonotype sharing among donors. Rarefaction of sorted-subset datasets indicated incomplete sequencing despite the large sequencing depth.

CD8 naive samples consisted of CD45RO-negative cells that were positively selected for CCR7, yielding a CD45RA+CCR7+ population without TemRA cells. Healthy HIV-negative adults with no recently reported acute infections or vaccinations were included as donors. Every donor was a Caucasian adult living in Nashville, Tennessee, USA. After blood collection by leukapheresis, PBMCs were isolated using Ficoll-Histopaque density gradient centrifugation and then cryopreserved in the vapor phase of liquid nitrogen. Analytical flow cytometry was used to check the purity and quantity of every magnetically sorted T cell population. Genomic DNA was isolated from every sorted fraction and measured by UV absorbance on a Nanodrop 2000c. TCR CDR3 regions were amplified from genomic DNA by multiplex PCR using the deep immunoSEQ assay. For each cell subset, the extracted genomic DNA was distributed evenly across all wells of several immunoSEQ 96-well plates, and each plate served as one replicate. For sorted subsets, roughly 0.2 ug genomic DNA, equal to tens of thousands of T cell genomes, was loaded into each replicate PCR. The purified libraries were quantified using a Qubit 3.0 fluorometer, sized with a Bioanalyzer 2100, and then quantified again using the KAPA Library Quantification kit. Every immunoSEQ 96-well plate was sequenced on a dedicated single-read 150-cycle Illumina NextSeq 550 flow cell. The paper's processing steps were these. Because the immunoSEQ output included only junctional sequences and no quality scores, the filtering could not be the same as the filtering used for full-length reads. To assign V/J genes and CDR3, sequences were annotated against IMGT germline references using PyIR, a Python wrapper for IgBLAST v1.9. Reads with weak V/J assignments (E-value above 1e-6), missing CDR3, stop codons, out-of-frame junctions, or ambiguous translated residues were removed. V3J clonotypes were defined as sequences sharing the same inferred V gene, J gene, and CDR3 amino acid sequence. To compute the percentage overlap between repertoires, the number of shared unique clonotypes was divided by the size of the smaller repertoire. Three approaches were used to assess repertoire richness: RTK rarefaction, the Chao1 estimator, and Recon v2.1 estimates of unobserved clonotypes. For all TCRbeta clonotypes obtained by the gDNA method from several donors, generation probabilities were computed with OLGA. Here the immuneACCESS table is served through TCRdb, limited to in-frame sequences with V and J called. Missing clones are a known gap in these copies; in checked studies unresolved V genes cover under half, and the rest lacks a known reason. The DNA was the basis for D and trimming; V, J and clone size are from that table. Within this sample are some 2 million clones, with just under 95% of them counted one time only. In total, the top ten clones hold less than 1.5% of the sample.

This TCR derives from a man in his late teens or twenties in good health. The sequenced sample was naive CD8+ T cells sorted from blood. The label giving this sample's cell subset or site can be read as: CD45RA+CCR7+.

The nucleotide sequence is given as TGTGCCAGCAGTCCCTCCGGGCCGTACTACGAGCAGTACTTC. Its translation is CASSPSGPYYEQYF. The chain uses TRBV6-5 and TRBJ2-7, with the D gene call left open. The CDR3 spans 14 residues, from the cysteine through the phenylalanine. The sequence is cut down to CDR3 DNA, 42 bases in frame from base 1. Reading the germline V gene gives CDR1 MNHEY and CDR2 SVGAGI. The trim is 5 bases for V and 3 bases for J, with a gap of 14 bases between the germline ends.